Included here is one T cell receptor beta chain sequence, with context. What this receptor recognizes is not known. Base qualities are not recorded, but no much larger clone differs from it by a single base. The record originates from a study of long-term antiretroviral therapy in people with HIV (dated by TCRdb to 2022 to 2024). Regarding the study in general: The earliest samples were collected roughly a decade before the 2015 WHO recommendation for immediate ART, at a time when ART was usually postponed until CD4 counts fell. A retrospective serial study tested whether changes in peripheral blood TRB repertoire composition and diversity were associated with ART initiation and durable HIV suppression. About 35% of the 30 participants with HIV were female. A total of roughly 200 cryopreserved PBMC samples came from 25 to 35 adults with confirmed HIV infection and were collected serially over a mean of about six years (range 1-12). No cross-contamination during QIAcube processing turned up in test extractions that ran a monoclonal T-cell line alongside more than 30 polyclonal samples. What the work shows at the level of the full study, not this receptor alone: CDR3 length ranges in HIV repertoires were narrower than in controls, and network structure suggested an antigen-experienced repertoire with only a slight naive shift after ART. The samples span the years 2004 to 2017, and the ART regimens used may be less effective than current regimens. Expanded TRB clones identified before ART initiation dominated the repertoire at all time points, although this dominance fluctuated and declined in many PLHIV after ART. Because pre-ART samples had limited cell numbers, profiling was done on unsorted PBMC rather than on sorted CD4+ and CD8+ T cells. Starting ART was linked to a significant rise in TRB diversity, yet even with long-term ART the diversity remained significantly lower than in transplant donor controls. Owing to limited PBMC availability, only the TCR beta chain was sequenced, without alpha chain pairing. Inferences about post-ART repertoire changes are limited because no data were available on ART adherence, viral resistance or therapy changes.

The V end loses 3 bases and the J end loses 0 bases, and a stretch of 11 bases separates them. The CDR3 goes from the cysteine to the phenylalanine over 15 residues. The only DNA kept is the CDR3, 45 bases in frame from the first base. Looking up the germline V gene (reference sequence) yields CDR1 LNHDA and CDR2 SQIVND. The immunoSEQ hsTCRB v3.0 assay was used at survey level resolution for TRB variable region sequencing. The target sequencing depth for TRB was about 40,000-50,000 T-cell genomes per sample. TRB libraries were pooled and sequenced on an Illumina MiSeq using a v3 150-cycle kit. The original methods were these. Repertoire analysis was run in R within a reproducible Nextflow workflow that covered QC, data transformation and analysis. LymphoSeq2, an R package for exploring AIRR-Seq data, was used to implement custom analyses. Several samples that yielded fewer than 5000 total TRB sequences were excluded, so that fewer than 200 HIV repertoires were analyzed. Among the 180 to 200 HIV repertoires that were kept, 59 were collected before ART initiation and roughly 130 were collected after ART initiation. Each repertoire was downsampled to 5000 TRB nucleotide sequences, and summary statistics were averaged across 100 downsampling iterations. Only TRB sequences with CDR3 regions of at least seven amino acids were retained for analysis. Two measures captured diversity: a Shannon entropy-derived clonality score and the Gini coefficient. In repertoire networks, the top 5000 CDR3 amino acid sequences were linked whenever an edit distance of one separated two sequences. Antigen specificity groups and MHC restriction were predicted for TRB CDR3 amino acid sequences with GLIPH2. Known CMV, EBV, HIV or tissue antigen associations were flagged by matching CDR3 amino acid sequences against VDJdb and McPAS-TCR. Pre-ART, post-ART and control groups were compared with Wilcoxon signed-rank tests and Holm-Bonferroni correction. Entries here come from immuneACCESS through TCRdb and include only in-frame sequences with V and J called. Some clones fail to appear in such tables; in the studies checked, an unresolved V gene covers under half of the shortfall, and the cause of the remainder is unknown. D and trimming come from the DNA, and the V and J calls and clone size come from that table. The sample table shows 45,000 or so clones, and 90% to 95% are seen once. Jointly, the top ten make up 2.7% of the sample.

To be included, a participant needed at least one PBMC sample from before ART initiation plus at least two post-ART samples. Every participant with HIV received treatment in the United States of America. Before DNA extraction, cryopreserved samples of roughly 0.95-10 million PBMC were thawed and washed. At the time of the earliest PBMC sample, participants with HIV were aged between about 20 and 60 years. PBMC samples were contributed by each participant from 1-4 timepoints before ART initiation and 2-8 timepoints after ART initiation, with a median of 7 samples. For every participant, serial HIV viral load, CD4+ T-cell count, ART history and demographic data were obtained. A Qiagen kit on a QIAcube was used to extract genomic DNA from unsorted PBMC, with samples processed in batches of 12.

This material consisted of unsorted PBMCs, taken 3.7 years after starting antiretroviral therapy. Here the chain combines TRBV19 and TRBJ2-5, with the D call perhaps TRBD1 or TRBD2, each one matching 6 bases. This TCR derives from a woman aged 45-59 years with HIV. The nucleotides read TGTGCCAGTAGTATCACGGGGGCGTACCAAGAGACCCAGTACTTC. It specifies CASSITGAYQETQYF.